The present entry profiles one TCR beta chain with its context. CDR3 length: 16 amino acids. The germline gives CDR1 MNHEY, CDR2 SMNVEV (reference sequence). Trimming cost V 5 bases and J 3 bases, with 17 bases left between them. Original handling: It was from reference gene primer amplification that nucleated cell counts were estimated. Measured with immunoSEQ multiplex PCR; TCRdb has only the in-frame clones, and not every one. V, J and clone size derive from that table, while D and trimming were established from the DNA sequence. The sample contains about 310,000 clones, about 90% of which appear only once. These data belong to a study of blood T cell repertoires in COVID-19. The cohort comprised adults aged about 18 to 100 years residing in about two dozen US areas. Participants' reported clinical history set cohort assignment.

The V call is TRBV27, the J call TRBJ1-5; tentative D call: TRBD1 (6 bases). This sequence was found in a woman aged 30 to 39 who had recovered from COVID-19. The sequencing input was PBMCs or T cells enriched from blood (not recorded which). This chain's CDR3 is CASSKGEKITNQPQHF. DNA for the CDR3: TGTGCCAGCAGTAAGGGGGAGAAGATTACCAATCAGCCCCAGCATTTT.